This T cell receptor beta chain was captured by sequencing in a study of blood T cell repertoires in COVID-19. Background on the study: PBMCs, B-cell-depleted T cells, or T cells provided the cDNA or gDNA that made up the material.

In the authors' workflow: Nucleated cell counts were estimated from reference gene primer amplification. The data were produced by immunoSEQ multiplex PCR, yet TCRdb's version contains in-frame clones alone and is incomplete. That table supplies the V and J calls and clone size; D and trimming were determined from the DNA. Among about 200,000 clones, 70% to 85% were seen once, and the ten largest hold roughly 13%. The receptor was isolated from a human donor in a cohort sampled during active COVID-19. Sequenced input: peripheral blood.

As DNA, the CDR3 is TGTGCCAGCAGTCCACCCGGGGGGGACGGGGCCGGGAACACCATATATTTT. Translation gives CASSPPGGDGAGNTIYF. The chain employs TRBV28 and TRBJ1-3, with a tentative D call TRBD1 (5 bases). Trimming took off 5 bases at V and 7 bases at J, with 24 bases between the two ends. The CDR3 consists of 17 residues. Looked up from germline, CDR1 is MDHEN and CDR2 is SYDVKM.